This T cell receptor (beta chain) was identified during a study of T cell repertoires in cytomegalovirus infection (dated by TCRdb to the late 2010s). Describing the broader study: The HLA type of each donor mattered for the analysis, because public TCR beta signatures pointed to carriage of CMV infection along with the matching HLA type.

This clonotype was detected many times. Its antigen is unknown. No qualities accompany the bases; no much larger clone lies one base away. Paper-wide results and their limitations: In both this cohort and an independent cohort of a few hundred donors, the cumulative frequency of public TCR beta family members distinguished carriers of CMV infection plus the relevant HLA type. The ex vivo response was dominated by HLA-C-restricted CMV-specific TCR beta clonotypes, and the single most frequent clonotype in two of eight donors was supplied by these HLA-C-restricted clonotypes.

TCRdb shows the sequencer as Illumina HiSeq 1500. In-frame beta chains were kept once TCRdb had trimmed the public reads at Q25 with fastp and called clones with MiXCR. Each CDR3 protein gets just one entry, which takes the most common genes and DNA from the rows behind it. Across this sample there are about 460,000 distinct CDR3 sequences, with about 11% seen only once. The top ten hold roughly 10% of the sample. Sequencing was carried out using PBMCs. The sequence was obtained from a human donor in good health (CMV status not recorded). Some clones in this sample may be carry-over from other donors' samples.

CDR3 sequence: CASSRTSGRTYEQYF. The DNA is as follows: TGCGCCAGCAGCAGGACTAGCGGGAGGACCTACGAGCAGTACTTC. The receptor chain draws on TRBV5-1 and TRBJ2-7, and TRBD2 aligns with 14 junction nucleotides. At the junction V is shortened by 4 bases and J by 2 bases; bases outside the gene matches: 2. CDR3 length: 15 amino acids, cysteine to phenylalanine. Just CDR3 DNA is preserved here, 45 bases in frame from base 1. The germline V gene provides CDR1 SGHRS and CDR2 YFSETQ.